The sequence of this T cell receptor beta chain was determined in a study of blood T cell repertoires in COVID-19. The repertoire was sequenced with immunoSEQ multiplex PCR; TCRdb's copy has only in-frame clones and lacks some. The data contain almost 200,000 clones, more than 70% of them singletons. Sequencing used PBMCs or T cells enriched from blood (not recorded which). The TCR sequence derives from a woman in her late teens or twenties who had recovered from COVID-19.

CDR3 bases: TGTGCCAGCAGTTTCGTGCAAAACCCCGAGGGAGAGACCCAGTACTTC. Translation: CASSFVQNPEGETQYF. The chain combines TRBV28 with TRBJ2-5; perhaps TRBD2 as D (5 bases). V was cut by 3 bases and J by 4 bases, with 18 bases left in between. Germline V gene lookup returns CDR1 MDHEN and CDR2 SYDVKM. The CDR3 runs to 16 residues.